The clone carrying this T cell receptor (beta chain) appeared a few times. Its antigen is currently unknown. A 5'RACE template-switching step, the method used to make TCR cDNA, added a universal primer site and UMIs. TCRdb called the 5' RACE reads again in MiXCR, with one record for every CDR3 protein. The data contain about 340,000 distinct CDR3 sequences, 3.5% to 4.5% of them seen just once; the ten biggest clones take up 24%. The data were taken from a study of T cells after yellow fever vaccination. Study-level background: Fractions with few cells were prepared using SMART-Seq v4 Ultra Low Input.

Study results and limitations: From the bulk population, abundant clonotypes could contaminate and appear within FACS-sorted repertoires.

This CDR3 spans 15 amino acids. The clonotype was recovered from a man aged 18-30 years who received the YFV17D yellow fever vaccine. The chain carries TRBV21-1 and TRBJ2-1; whether TRBD2, the table's D call, matches the DNA was not checked. TRBV21-1 is tagged as a pseudogene. The material sequenced was PBMCs, taken 5 days after the yellow fever booster vaccination. CDR3 in amino acids: CASSKTGAVVCEQFF. The CDR3 coding sequence is TGTGCCAGCAGCAAAACGGGAGCGGTGGTATGTGAGCAGTTCTTC.